What follows describes a single T cell receptor (beta chain). The data were obtained in a study of cytomegalovirus exposure and HLA in healthy donors. A multiplex PCR was run with 60 Vbeta primers and 13 Jbeta primers. Clones were sequenced by immunoSEQ multiplex PCR, and TCRdb holds only the in-frame ones, with some missing. This sample yields just under 95,000 clones, of which approximately 81% are seen a single time; about 1.2% belongs to the top ten. CDR3 length: 15 residues. Trimming cost V 6 bases and J 2 bases; bases outside gene matches: 9. The germline V gene has CDR1 MNHNY and CDR2 SVGAGI (reference sequence).

Sample: PBMCs. This clonotype was obtained from a girl aged 2 to 10 in good health and CMV-seropositive. This sequence joins TRBV6-6 and TRBJ1-1; 7 bases match TRBD1. CDR3 bases: TGTGCCAGCAGAAAAGTGGACAGGAAAAACACTGAAGCTTTCTTT. Amino acids: CASRKVDRKNTEAFF.